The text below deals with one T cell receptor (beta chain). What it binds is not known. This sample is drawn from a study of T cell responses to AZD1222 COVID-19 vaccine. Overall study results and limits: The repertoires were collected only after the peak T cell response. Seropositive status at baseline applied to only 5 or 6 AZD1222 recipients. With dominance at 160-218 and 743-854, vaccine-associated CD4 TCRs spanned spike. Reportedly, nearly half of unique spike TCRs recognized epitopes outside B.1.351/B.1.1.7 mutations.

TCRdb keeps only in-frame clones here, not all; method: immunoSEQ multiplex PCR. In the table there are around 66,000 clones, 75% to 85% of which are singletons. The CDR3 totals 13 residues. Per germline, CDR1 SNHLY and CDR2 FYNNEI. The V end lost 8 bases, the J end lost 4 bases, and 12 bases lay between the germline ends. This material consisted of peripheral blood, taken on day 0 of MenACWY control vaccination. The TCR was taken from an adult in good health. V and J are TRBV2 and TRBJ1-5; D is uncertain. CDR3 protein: CASGREGNQPQHF. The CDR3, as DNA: TGTGCCAGCGGTCGTGAGGGTAATCAGCCCCAGCATTTT. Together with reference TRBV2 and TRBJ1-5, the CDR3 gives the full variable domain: EPEVTQTPSHQVTQMGQEVILRCVPISNHLYFYWYRQILGQKVEFLVSFYNNEISEKSEIFDDQFSVERPDGSNFTLKIRSTKLEDSAMYFCASGREGNQPQHFGDGTRLSIL.